This passage covers 25 T cell receptor beta chains from one sample sequenced in a study of T cell responses to AZD1222 COVID-19 vaccine. The protocol was immunoSEQ multiplex PCR, while the TCRdb copy is restricted to in-frame clones and leaves out a portion. The sample records over 100,000 clones, roughly 87% being singletons. This material consisted of peripheral blood, taken 28 days after the second AZD1222 dose. The source of these receptors is an adult who received the AZD1222 COVID-19 vaccine.

The rearrangement joins TRBV5-1 to TRBJ1-4; TRBD1 matches at 7 bases. Germline CDR1 reads SGHRS; CDR2 reads YFSETQ. Germline trimming cut 4 bases from V and 3 bases from J; bases unmatched to any gene: 3. The CDR3 runs 14 residues. CDR3 region: CASSLTGSNEKLFF. CDR3 coding DNA: TGCGCCAGCAGCCTGACAGGGTCTAATGAAAAACTGTTTTTT. The entire variable domain, with the rest obtained from reference TRBV5-1 and TRBJ1-4, is as follows: KAGVTQTPRYLIKTRGQQVTLSCSPISGHRSVSWYQQTPGQGLQFLFEYFSETQRNKGNFPGRFSGRQFSNSRSEMNVSTLELGDSALYLCASSLTGSNEKLFFGSGTQLSVL.

This chain uses TRBV19 with TRBJ2-5; 7 bases fit TRBD2. This CDR3 has 16 amino acids. CDR1 is LNHDA, CDR2 SQIVND, per germline (reference sequence). J gave up 4 bases and V 6 bases, and 14 bases lay outside the gene matches. CDR3 in DNA: TGTGCCAGTAGCCTGGGAGGGCGCCGAGGTGGAGAGACCCAGTACTTC. Its protein product is CASSLGGRRGGETQYF.

This clone was detected once. The chain uses TRBV6-5 and TRBJ1-2; D call uncertain. CDR1 MNHEY and CDR2 SVGAGI come from the germline V gene. V dropped 6 bases and J dropped 4 bases, with 15 bases sitting between them. This CDR3 region has 14 residues. CDR3 in DNA: TGTGCCAGCAGGCGAGCGGGGATAACCTATGGCTACACCTTC. The encoded protein is CASRRAGITYGYTF.

The chain couples TRBV9 to TRBJ1-1; D remains ambiguous. V dropped 0 bases and J dropped 7 bases, with 10 bases sitting between them. CDR3 length: 13 amino acids. Per germline, CDR1 SGDLS and CDR2 YYNGEE. Written as DNA, the CDR3 is TGTGCCAGCAGCGTAGCGAATCTATTTGAAGCTTTCTTT. This translates into CASSVANLFEAFF.

The chain is built from TRBV7-2 and TRBJ1-2, with D maybe TRBD1 (5 bases). This CDR3 is 14 amino acids long. The V gene's germline CDR1 is SGHTA and CDR2 FQGNSA. Trimming stripped 10 bases from V and 4 bases from J, with 19 bases between. As DNA, the CDR3 is TGTGCCACATCGGACAACCCCCGGGGCTATGGCTACACCTTC. The encoded protein is CATSDNPRGYGYTF.

The J gene is TRBJ2-5, the V gene TRBV4-3, with TRBD2 as a possible D gene (6 bases). CDR3 length: 15 amino acids. Germline V gives CDR1 LGHNA, CDR2 YSLEER. V was pared by 3 bases and J by 1 base, with 12 bases between. This CDR3 reads CASSQTWGVQETQYF. The CDR3 DNA is TGCGCCAGCAGCCAGACGTGGGGGGTCCAAGAGACCCAGTACTTC.

The genes are TRBV7-6 and TRBJ2-7; D might be TRBD2 (6 bases). V lost 3 bases, J lost 4 bases, and 13 bases lay in between. This CDR3 contains 14 residues. Germline V gene lookup returns CDR1 SGHVS and CDR2 FNYEAQ. CDR3: CASSLGGLNYEQYF. The CDR3 nucleotides read TGTGCCAGCAGCTTGGGGGGACTTAATTACGAGCAGTACTTC.

The chain is built from TRBV5-1 and TRBJ2-2, with D perhaps given as TRBD1 or TRBD2 (5 bases each). V was shortened by 4 bases and J by 6 bases, with 13 bases between the two germline ends. In germline, CDR1 is SGHRS, CDR2 YFSETQ. This CDR3 comprises 14 residues. DNA for the CDR3: TGCGCCAGCAGCGCCCAAGGGACCCCCGGGGAGCTGTTTTTT. This encodes CASSAQGTPGELFF.

The chain recombines TRBV19 with TRBJ2-6; D unclear. Trimming removed 7 bases from V and 0 bases from J, with 7 bases in between. Germline V lookup: CDR1 LNHDA, CDR2 SQIVND (reference sequence). This CDR3 spans 14 amino acids. CDR3 protein: CASTRASGANVLTF. The CDR3 DNA follows: TGTGCCAGTACTCGAGCCTCTGGGGCCAACGTCCTGACTTTC.

The chain employs TRBV10-3 and TRBJ2-7; D possibly matches TRBD1 or TRBD2 (5 bases each). In germline, CDR1 is ENHRY, CDR2 SYGVKD. The CDR3 runs to 12 residues. Trimming pared 4 bases from V and 5 bases from J, leaving 9 bases between. The CDR3 region has the DNA TGTGCCATCAGTGCCCGAGGGGACGAGCAGTACTTC. As protein: CAISARGDEQYF.

CDR3 sequence (DNA): TGTGCCAGCAGCCGTCCGGGGGACGTAAGAAACAATGAGCAGTTCTTC. Protein sequence: CASSRPGDVRNNEQFF. The rearrangement uses TRBV7-2 and TRBJ2-1, with D possibly TRBD2 on 6 matching bases. Germline CDR1 is SGHTA and CDR2 is FQGNSA. CDR3 length equals 16 residues. Trimming left V 5 bases short and J 5 bases short, with 19 bases between.

This chain uses TRBV16 with TRBJ2-3, with D perhaps matching TRBD2 (5 bases). Looked up from germline, CDR1 is KGHSY and CDR2 is FQNENV. The V and J ends lost 2 bases and 5 bases respectively, with 5 bases between them. The CDR3 contains 12 residues. The CDR3 bases are TGTGCCAGCAGCCAAGCGGGAGATACGCAGTATTTT. This encodes CASSQAGDTQYF.

The chain carries TRBV19 and TRBJ2-7; 8 bases agree with TRBD1. V shed 6 bases and J 4 bases; nucleotides not matched to a gene: 8. The CDR3 spans 14 residues. Germline V gives CDR1 LNHDA, CDR2 SQIVND (reference sequence). The CDR3 loop reads CASRPRDRSYEQYF. The CDR3 bases are TGTGCCAGTAGGCCCCGGGACAGGTCTTACGAGCAGTACTTC.

The chain links TRBV30 to TRBJ1-1; TRBD1 matches at 7 bases. CDR3 length: 15 amino acids. Trimming removed 4 bases from V and 1 base from J; junction bases left unmatched: 9. The germline V gene has CDR1 GTSNPN and CDR2 SVGIG (reference sequence). The CDR3 here is CAWNRQGTGNTEAFF. The CDR3 DNA reads TGTGCCTGGAACAGACAGGGTACGGGGAACACTGAAGCTTTCTTT.

This rearrangement joins TRBV18 to TRBJ1-5; the D gene is possibly TRBD1 (5 bases). CDR1 is KGHSH and CDR2 is LQKENI in the germline V gene. V was cut by 2 bases and J by 7 bases, with 12 bases left in between. The CDR3 is 14 amino acids. CDR3 in amino acids: CASSPRGAGQPQHF. In nucleotides, the CDR3 is TGTGCCAGCTCACCAAGAGGGGCGGGCCAGCCCCAGCATTTT.

CDR3 residues: CATEGGIAETQYF. The DNA of the CDR3 is TGTGCCACCGAGGGGGGGATCGCAGAGACCCAGTACTTC. The rearrangement joins TRBV24-1 to TRBJ2-5, with D possibly TRBD2 on 7 matching bases. Germline CDR1 and CDR2: KGHDR and SFDVKD. CDR3 length: 13 amino acids. V lost 9 bases and J 4 bases, leaving 14 bases between the germline ends.

J is TRBJ2-3 and V is TRBV11-2; TRBD2 matches at 7 bases. The V gene's germline CDR1 is SGHAT and CDR2 FQNNGV. The CDR3 sequence is 15 residues long. The trim removed 5 bases at V and 4 bases at J, leaving 9 bases unmatched. In DNA, the CDR3 is TGTGCCAGCAGCGTCAGGCGGGGGTACGCAGATACGCAGTATTTT. Translating it yields CASSVRRGYADTQYF. Full variable domain (outside the CDR3, taken from reference TRBV11-2 and TRBJ2-3): EAGVAQSPRYKIIEKRQSVAFWCNPISGHATLYWYQQILGQGPKLLIQFQNNGVVDDSQLPKDRFSAERLKGVDSTLKIQPAKLEDSAVYLCASSVRRGYADTQYFGPGTRLTVL.

This clone was counted between two and nine times. The genes are TRBV29-1 and TRBJ2-1; TRBD2 matches at 9 bases. This CDR3 region has 13 residues. With 5 bases clipped from V and 6 bases from J, the junction kept 5 bases outside the gene matches. CDR1 is SQVTM and CDR2 is ANQGSEA in the germline V gene. CDR3: CSVPAGGFNEQFF. In nucleotides, the CDR3 is TGCAGCGTTCCAGCGGGGGGCTTCAATGAGCAGTTCTTC.

This clone has a handful of counts. The chain combines TRBV6-5 with TRBJ2-5; 10 nucleotides align to TRBD1. CDR3 length equals 15 residues. CDR1 MNHEY and CDR2 SVGAGI come from the germline V gene. Losses at the gene ends were 6 bases for V and 5 bases for J; bases not matched to a gene: 9. The CDR3 coding sequence is TGTGCCAGCAGGCGACAGGGGGCAAAGCGGGAGACCCAGTACTTC. Encoded protein: CASRRQGAKRETQYF.

The rearrangement uses TRBV5-6 and TRBJ2-1; D remains unclear. The CDR3 is 13 residues long. Germline loops: CDR1 SGHDT, CDR2 YYEEEE. Trimming took off 0 bases at V and 10 bases at J, with 11 bases between the two ends. CDR3 in amino acids: CASSLDVVYEQFF. DNA of the CDR3: TGTGCCAGCAGCTTGGATGTGGTGTACGAGCAGTTCTTC.

In DNA, the CDR3 is TGTGCCAGCCAGCTACCAGGACCGACAGAGAGCACAGATACGCAGTATTTT. Translation gives CASQLPGPTESTDTQYF. V usage is TRBV27 and J usage is TRBJ2-3; D is possibly TRBD1 (5 bases). Trimming took off 8 bases at V and 0 bases at J, with 21 bases between the two ends. CDR3 length: 17 residues. Germline CDR1 and CDR2: MNHEY and SMNVEV (reference sequence).

The chain recombines TRBV5-5 with TRBJ1-2, with TRBD1 matching over 7 bases. With V trimmed by 4 bases and J by 8 bases, 11 bases remained unmatched. The CDR3 has 14 residues. Germline assignment: CDR1 SGHKS and CDR2 YYEKEE (reference sequence). The CDR3 sequence: CASSPRQGSGGYTF. The CDR3 DNA reads as TGTGCCAGCAGCCCCAGACAGGGCTCGGGGGGCTACACCTTC.

J is TRBJ1-4 and V is TRBV6-5; D uncertain. V dropped 2 bases and J dropped 2 bases, with 9 bases sitting between them. Germline loops: CDR1 MNHEY, CDR2 SVGAGI. The CDR3 contains 15 residues. The CDR3 coding sequence is TGTGCCAGCAGTTACAGGGAATCCACTAATGAAAAACTGTTTTTT. Protein: CASSYRESTNEKLFF.

This clone appeared a single time. The chain is built from TRBV27 and TRBJ1-5; 8 positions agree with TRBD1. V lost 1 base to trimming and J lost 0 bases; unmatched junction nucleotides: 17. Germline loops: CDR1 MNHEY, CDR2 SMNVEV (reference sequence). CDR3 length equals 21 residues. The CDR3 coding sequence is TGTGCCAGCAGTTTATTTTCTAAGGATTTCGGGGGACAGGCTAGCAATCAGCCCCAGCATTTT. It yields the protein CASSLFSKDFGGQASNQPQHF.

This clone appeared a single time. The rearrangement links TRBV12-3 or TRBV12-4 to TRBJ1-4; D gene uncertain. V was cut by 1 base and J by 7 bases, with 4 bases left in between. There are 12 residues in the CDR3. The CDR3 nucleotides read TGTGCCAGCAGTTTAGGGGGTGAAAAACTGTTTTTT. Translated, it gives CASSLGGEKLFF.